This T cell receptor (beta chain) was profiled in a study of blood T cell repertoires in COVID-19 (TCRdb year 2020). With regard to the full study: Samples covering the acute and convalescent phases of COVID-19 were provided by collaborators in the United States, Italy and Spain. The prospective study material was composed of cDNA or gDNA derived from T cells, B-cell-depleted T cells, or PBMCs. Deeply sampled blood TCRbeta repertoires from subjects exposed to, actively infected with, or recovered from COVID-19 were included in the dataset. A freely available public database, intended as a resource for researchers studying the immune response to SARS-CoV-2, is where the repertoires were released. Samples were obtained from the ongoing ImmuneRACE study (first 160 participants) and from about 1,300 subjects provided by 6 global collaborators. Nearly every sample came with metadata listing a de-identified subject ID, COVID-19 status, age in years and sex. Where available, HLA class I and class II types were taken from metadata supplied by the sample provider and were not determined by assay-based typing. The investigation overall reported the following: Clinical and demographic metadata were provided uncurated, with the amount varying by source and participant.

The CDR3 sequence holds 15 residues, the cysteine and phenylalanine included. Only CDR3 DNA is held: 45 bases, read in frame from base 1. As encoded in the germline V gene, CDR1 is SGHVS while CDR2 is FQNEAQ. The V end loses 0 bases and the J end loses 6 bases, and a stretch of 15 bases separates them. TCRbeta CDR3 regions were amplified from genomic DNA by means of the immunoSEQ Assay, a bias-controlled multiplex PCR. As for the original processing: Within the assay, amplification of reference gene primers was used to estimate how many nucleated cells each sample contained. To quantify the absolute abundance of each unique TCRbeta CDR3 rearrangement, sequence reads were collapsed and filtered. For each sample, productive Simpson clonality was calculated as the square root of Simpson's diversity index across productive rearrangements. TCRdb's version of the immuneACCESS table is confined to in-frame rearrangements and falls short of the full clone set. An unresolved V gene accounts for under half of the shortfall where checked; the remainder is of unknown origin. V, J and clone size reflect that table, while D and trimming were determined from the DNA. Across this sample there are 160,000 or so clones, with roughly 88% seen only once. The ten largest clones add up to around 15% of the sample.

Participants in the prospective study were aged roughly 18 to 90 years, lived in 20 to 30 United States geographic areas, and enrolled through a virtual design. In the prospective study, cohorts were assigned on the basis of participant-reported clinical history obtained from a screening survey and a study questionnaire. Recovered participants in ImmuneRACE Cohort 3 were defined as having two consecutive negative NP/OP PCR tests, clearance from a healthcare professional, or resolution of symptoms. In the prospective study, mobile phlebotomists collected whole blood, serum and a nasopharyngeal or oropharyngeal swab from each participant. Participants in the prospective study had the option to provide additional blood draws and questionnaires over an approximately 2-month period. Before DNA extraction, blood samples from the prospective study were shipped at room temperature or frozen. The count of this clone is one. The clone's antigen remains unknown. Base qualities are missing; no much larger clone stands one base away.

This chain is built from TRBV7-8 and TRBJ2-7; D gene: possibly TRBD1, on 5 matching bases. The TCR sequence derives from a man aged 45-65 years who had recovered from COVID-19. Specimen: PBMCs or T cells enriched from blood (not recorded which). The nucleotide sequence is given as TGTGCCAGCAGCTTAGCGTTCAGGGATCAGGGCGAGCAGTACTTC. It translates as CASSLAFRDQGEQYF.